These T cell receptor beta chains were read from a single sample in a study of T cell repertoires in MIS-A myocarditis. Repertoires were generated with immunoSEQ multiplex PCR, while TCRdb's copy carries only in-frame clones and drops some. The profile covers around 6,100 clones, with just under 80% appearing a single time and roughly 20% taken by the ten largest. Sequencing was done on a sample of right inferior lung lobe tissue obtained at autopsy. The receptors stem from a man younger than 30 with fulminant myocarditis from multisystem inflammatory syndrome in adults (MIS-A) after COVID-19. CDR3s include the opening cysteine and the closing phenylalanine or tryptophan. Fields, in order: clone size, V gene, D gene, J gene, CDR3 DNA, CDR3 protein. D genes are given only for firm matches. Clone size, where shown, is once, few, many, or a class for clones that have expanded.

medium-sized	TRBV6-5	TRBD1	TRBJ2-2	TGTGCCACCAGGACAGGGGACACCGGGGAGCTGTTTTTT	CATRTGDTGELFF
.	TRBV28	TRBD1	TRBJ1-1	TGTGCCAGCAGGAAGGGACAGGTGTGGGCTTTCTTT	CASRKGQVWAFF
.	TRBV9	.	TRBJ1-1	TGTGCCAGCAGCCCGGGTGCTTACACTGAAGCTTTCTTT	CASSPGAYTEAFF
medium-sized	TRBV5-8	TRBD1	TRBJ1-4	TGTGCCAGCAGCTTGGGACAGGGGTCTGAAAAACTGTTTTTT	CASSLGQGSEKLFF
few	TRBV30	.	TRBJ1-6	TGTGCCTGGAGTGTACAGGGACCCCTCCACTTT	CAWSVQGPLHF
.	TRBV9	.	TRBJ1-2	TGTGCCAGCAGCCTACAGGTTCGGGGCTACACCTTC	CASSLQVRGYTF
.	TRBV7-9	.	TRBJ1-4	TGTGCCAGCAGCCCAGTGACAGTTAATGAAAAACTGTTTTTT	CASSPVTVNEKLFF
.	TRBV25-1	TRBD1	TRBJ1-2	TGTGCCAGCAGTCACCGGACAGGGCTCTATGGCTACACCTTC	CASSHRTGLYGYTF
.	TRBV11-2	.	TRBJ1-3	TGTGCCAGCAGCGACGGGAGCAACTCTGGAAACACCATATATTTT	CASSDGSNSGNTIYF
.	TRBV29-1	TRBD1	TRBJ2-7	TGCAGCGTTGCCACGACAGGGGGATCCTACGAGCAGTACTTC	CSVATTGGSYEQYF
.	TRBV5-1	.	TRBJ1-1	TGCGCCAGCAGCTTGGTCCCCACCGGGCCTGAAGCTTTCTTT	CASSLVPTGPEAFF
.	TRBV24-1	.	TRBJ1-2	TGTGCCACCAGTGTTTCAGCTAACTATGGCTACACCTTC	CATSVSANYGYTF
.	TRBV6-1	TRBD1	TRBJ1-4	TGTGCCAGCAGTGAAGGACAGGGTAATGAAAAACTGTTTTTT	CASSEGQGNEKLFF
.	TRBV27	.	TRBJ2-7	TGTGCCAGCAGTTTCCGGGGCGAGCAGTACTTC	CASSFRGEQYF
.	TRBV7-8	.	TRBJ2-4	TGTGCCAGCAGCTCGGGACGGCTTCAGTACTTC	CASSSGRLQYF
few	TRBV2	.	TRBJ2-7	TGTGCCAGCAGTGATGAGGACGAGCAGTACTTC	CASSDEDEQYF
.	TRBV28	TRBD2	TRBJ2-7	TGTGCCAGCAGAGGAGCGGGGGGCGTCTACGAGCAGTACTTC	CASRGAGGVYEQYF
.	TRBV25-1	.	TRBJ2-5	TGTGCCAGCAGTGAAGGGAGGGGGATGGAGACCCAGTACTTC	CASSEGRGMETQYF
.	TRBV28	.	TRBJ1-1	TGTGCCAGCGGCCGTTTCGATTCTGAAGCTTTCTTT	CASGRFDSEAFF
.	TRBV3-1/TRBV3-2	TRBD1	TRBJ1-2	TGTGCCAGCAGCCGAACAGGGGTCGGGGGTGGCTACACCTTC	CASSRTGVGGGYTF
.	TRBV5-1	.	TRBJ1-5	TGCGCCAGCAGCTTAGCCCCCCGGACAGATAGCAATCAGCCCCAGCATTTT	CASSLAPRTDSNQPQHF
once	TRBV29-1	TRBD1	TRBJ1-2	TGCAGCGTGTCCTACACCGGGACAGGGGGCCTTGGCTACACCTTC	CSVSYTGTGGLGYTF
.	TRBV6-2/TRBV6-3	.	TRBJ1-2	TGTGCCAGCAGTGGCTACGACAGATACTATGGCTACACCTTC	CASSGYDRYYGYTF
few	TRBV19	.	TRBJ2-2	TGTGCCAGTAGTAATAAAGTCACCAACACCGGGGAGCTGTTTTTT	CASSNKVTNTGELFF
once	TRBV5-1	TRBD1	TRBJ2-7	TGCGCCAGCAGCTTCGCAGGGGGCGAGGAGCAGTACTTC	CASSFAGGEEQYF
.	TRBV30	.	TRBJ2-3	TGTGCCTGGAGTGTAATTATATCGGTGGGTACAGATACGCAGTATTTT	CAWSVIISVGTDTQYF
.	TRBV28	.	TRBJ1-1	TGTGCCAGCAGTTTTTTGAGGGTTAGCACTGAAGCTTTCTTT	CASSFLRVSTEAFF
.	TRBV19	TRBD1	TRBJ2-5	TGTGCCAGCGGGGGACAGGGGGAGACCCAGTACTTC	CASGGQGETQYF
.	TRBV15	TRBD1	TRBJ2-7	TGTGCCACCAGCATGGACAGGGTCTCCTACGAGCAGTACTTC	CATSMDRVSYEQYF
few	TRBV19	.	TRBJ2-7	TGTGCCAGTAGGGAGAGTTTCTCCTACGAGCAGTACTTC	CASRESFSYEQYF
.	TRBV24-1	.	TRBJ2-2	TGTGCCACCAGTGATTTTAGGGGACAGAACACCGGGGAGCTGTTTTTT	CATSDFRGQNTGELFF
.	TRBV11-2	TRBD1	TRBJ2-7	TGTGCCAGCAGCTTAGGGACAGGGGGACCTTCATCCTACGAGCAGTACTTC	CASSLGTGGPSSYEQYF
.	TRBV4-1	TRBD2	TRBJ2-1	TGCGCCAGCAGCCAATGGCTAGCGGGGAATGAGCAGTTCTTC	CASSQWLAGNEQFF
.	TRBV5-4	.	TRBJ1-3	TGTGCCAGCAGCTTCGGCAGCTCTGGAAACACCATATATTTT	CASSFGSSGNTIYF
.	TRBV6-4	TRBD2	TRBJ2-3	TGTGCCAGCAGTGGTACTAGCGGGGGCGCTCCGGATACGCAGTATTTT	CASSGTSGGAPDTQYF
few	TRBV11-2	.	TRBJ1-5	TGTGCCAGCAGCTTATATAGCAATCAGCCCCAGCATTTT	CASSLYSNQPQHF